The 26 T cell receptor beta chains presented below share a single source sample, sequenced in a study of blood T cells in healthy people across ages. Primers used in a second PCR of roughly 7 to 12 cycles were a sample-barcoded 5' primer and a J-beta primer mix. TCRdb reprocessed the 5' RACE reads via MiXCR and lists one record per CDR3 protein. This table has 1.5 million to 2 million distinct CDR3 sequences, 30% to 40% appearing once. Sample: blood. These TCRs come from a woman aged 30 to 39 in good health.

This clonotype showed up just a few times. The chain recombines TRBV20-1 with TRBJ2-4, with 8 bases lining up with TRBD2. The V gene end was trimmed by 3 bases and the J gene end by 4 bases; junction bases not matched to a gene: 5. The germline V gene has CDR1 DFQATT and CDR2 SNEGSKA (reference sequence). This CDR3 is 14 amino acids long. The CDR3 reads CSASSASGKNIQYF. CDR3 in DNA: TGCAGTGCTAGCTCGGCTAGCGGGAAAAACATTCAGTACTTC.

With regard to this clonotype: Likely a read error: the CDR3 ends without its conserved phenylalanine or tryptophan. This sequence joins TRBV20-1 and TRBJ2-1; 9 bases are a match to TRBD2. Unmatched junction bases numbered 6, after V lost 3 bases and J lost 0 bases. The CDR3 totals 16 residues. The germline CDR1 and CDR2 sequences are DFQATT and SNEGSKA (reference sequence). CDR3: CSARGASGISYNEQFL. As DNA, the CDR3 is TGCAGTGCTAGGGGGGCTAGCGGGATCTCCTACAATGAGCAGTTCTTA.

Worth noting for this clonotype: A much bigger clone sits one base away, suggesting this may be a read error. This sequence joins TRBV7-9 and TRBJ2-7; 9 bases line up with TRBD1. The germline CDR1 and CDR2 sequences are SEHNR and FQNEAQ (reference sequence). The CDR3 has 14 amino acids. The DNA of the CDR3 is TGTACCAGCAGCTCCCGACAGGGGGCCTACGAGCAGTACTTC. Its translation is CTSSSRQGAYEQYF.

The chain links TRBV20-1 to TRBJ2-1; possible D gene TRBD2, 6 bases. Germline V lookup: CDR1 DFQATT, CDR2 SNEGSKA (reference sequence). The V end was cut by 4 bases, the J end by 2 bases, with 12 bases between. The CDR3 has 14 amino acids. The CDR3 spells CSATPSATYNEQFF. The CDR3 nucleotides are TGCAGTGCTACCCCTAGCGCAACCTACAATGAGCAGTTCTTC.

This clonotype was recorded at least ten times. V and J are TRBV6-1 and TRBJ2-5; no definite D call. V lost 2 bases and J 2 bases, leaving 3 bases between the germline ends. In germline, CDR1 is MNHNS, CDR2 SASEGT. CDR3 length equals 12 residues. CDR3 bases: TGTGCCAGCAGTGAACGGCAAGAGACCCAGTACTTC. Its protein product is CASSERQETQYF.

This clonotype was counted a few times. The V gene is TRBV10-3, the J gene TRBJ2-1; 9 nucleotides agree with TRBD1. The CDR3 length is 13 residues. Germline CDR1 ENHRY, CDR2 SYGVKD. V was pared by 11 bases and J by 7 bases, with 9 bases of the junction left unmatched. Here the CDR3 reads CASRDRETNEQFF. The DNA for the CDR3 is TGTGCCTCCCGGGACAGGGAGACTAATGAGCAGTTCTTC.

This clonotype was counted a few times. The rearrangement joins TRBV2 to TRBJ1-1, with D unclear. The CDR3 contains 11 residues. Trimming stripped 10 bases from V and 0 bases from J, with 6 bases between. Germline V lookup: CDR1 SNHLY, CDR2 FYNNEI. The CDR3 coding sequence is TGTGCCACAGCAGTGAACACTGAAGCTTTCTTT. The encoded protein is CATAVNTEAFF.

This clonotype was detected a few times. The CDR3 DNA follows: TGTGCCATCAGTGAGTTCACGGGGCAGGCCCATACGCAGTATTTT. It encodes CAISEFTGQAHTQYF. The rearrangement joins TRBV10-3 to TRBJ2-3, with D possibly called TRBD1 or TRBD2 (5 bases each). The V gene lost 1 base and the J gene lost 7 bases, with 15 bases spanning the gap. The CDR3 totals 15 residues. Germline V gene lookup returns CDR1 ENHRY and CDR2 SYGVKD.

The DNA of the CDR3 is TGCAGTGCTAGAGGGATGGGGGCCGAGGGGAATGAGCAGTTCTTC. This sequence encodes CSARGMGAEGNEQFF. The gene calls are TRBV20-1 and TRBJ2-1; possible D gene TRBD1, 6 bases. Germline assignment: CDR1 DFQATT and CDR2 SNEGSKA (reference sequence). The V end was cut by 1 base, the J end by 7 bases, with 17 bases between. This CDR3 comprises 15 residues.

This clonotype was detected only a few times. For the CDR3, the DNA is TGTGCCAGCAGTTACTCCCCAGCGGGTGTGGGAGATACGCAGTATTTT. It yields the protein CASSYSPAGVGDTQYF. The chain uses TRBV6-5 and TRBJ2-3, with TRBD2 as a possible D gene (6 bases). Trimming pared 0 bases from V and 5 bases from J, leaving 15 bases between. The CDR3 runs to 16 residues. The germline gives CDR1 MNHEY, CDR2 SVGAGI.

For this clonotype: This may stem from a read error, because a much larger clone lies one nucleotide away. The chain links TRBV20-1 to TRBJ2-7, with TRBD1 identical over 7 bases. From germline, CDR1 is DFQATT and CDR2 SNEGSKA (reference sequence). The CDR3 extends over 12 amino acids. The CDR3 here is CGARQGSHEQYF. The CDR3 coding sequence is TGCGGTGCTAGACAGGGTAGTCACGAGCAGTACTTC.

This rearrangement joins TRBV2 to TRBJ2-6, with D perhaps matching TRBD1 (5 bases). V was clipped by 4 bases and J by 0 bases, with 10 bases between them. This CDR3 contains 16 residues. Germline V lookup: CDR1 SNHLY, CDR2 FYNNEI. The CDR3 DNA follows: TGTGCCAGCAGTGGACAGAGTAACTCTGGGGCCAACGTCCTGACTTTC. It is translated as CASSGQSNSGANVLTF.

The J gene is TRBJ2-3, the V gene TRBV7-2; unclear D gene. This CDR3 has 14 residues. V was pared by 8 bases and J by 0 bases, with 12 bases between. Germline values: CDR1 SGHTA, CDR2 FQGNSA. The CDR3 coding sequence is TGTGCCAGCTTGACCGGCCTCAGCACAGATACGCAGTATTTT. Amino acid sequence: CASLTGLSTDTQYF.

This clonotype has just a few counts. The chain couples TRBV15 to TRBJ2-7, with 7 nucleotides matching TRBD2. Germline V gene lookup returns CDR1 LNHNV and CDR2 YYDKDF (reference sequence). The ends lost 5 bases at V and 4 bases at J; junction bases unmatched: 14. The CDR3 contains 16 residues. The CDR3 nucleotides are TGTGCCACCAGCCCTAACGGTCTAGCGGACTTTTACGAGCAGTACTTC. This translates into CATSPNGLADFYEQYF.

This clonotype appeared once. The chain carries TRBV4-1 and TRBJ1-5; TRBD1 might be the D (5 bases). V was clipped by 4 bases and J by 6 bases, with 16 bases between them. Germline V gives CDR1 MGHRA, CDR2 YSYEKL. CDR3 length: 15 amino acids. The CDR3 here is CASSLFSGVGQPQHF. The CDR3, as DNA: TGCGCCAGCAGCCTATTTTCGGGGGTCGGTCAGCCCCAGCATTTT.

This clonotype was detected a few times. CDR3: CASSLEVRGGSSYNSPLHF. CDR3 nucleotides: TGTGCCAGCAGCTTAGAGGTCCGTGGCGGGAGTTCCTATAATTCACCCCTCCACTTT. V is TRBV13 and J is TRBJ1-6; D unclear. Germline assignment: CDR1 PRHDT and CDR2 FYEKMQ (reference sequence). This CDR3 contains 19 residues. Between the trimmed V and J ends, which lost 1 base and 1 base, there was a span of 17 bases.

This clonotype has more than one count but fewer than ten. This rearrangement joins TRBV3-1 to TRBJ1-4; D gene unclear. V dropped 1 base and J dropped 12 bases, with 12 bases sitting between them. CDR1 and CDR2 (germline): LGHDT, YNNKEL (reference sequence). The CDR3 runs 13 residues. In DNA form, the CDR3 reads TGTGCCAGCAGCCAAGGGTCTGGAAGGGAACTGTTTTTT. Amino acids: CASSQGSGRELFF.

In this sample, this clonotype turned up a few times. The chain has TRBV19 and TRBJ2-7, with TRBD1 as a possible D gene (6 bases). Trimming removed 11 bases at V and 2 bases at J, with 22 bases between. From germline, CDR1 is LNHDA and CDR2 SQIVND (reference sequence). The length of the CDR3 is 15 residues. CDR3 region: CAGKIRDNEAYEQYF. CDR3 nucleotide sequence: TGTGCCGGCAAAATCAGGGACAACGAAGCCTACGAGCAGTACTTC.

This clonotype was counted between two and nine times. The chain is built from TRBV3-1 and TRBJ2-5, with a possible D match to TRBD1 (5 bases). Trimming removed 3 bases at V and 3 bases at J, with 14 bases between. CDR1 and CDR2 from the germline V gene are LGHDT and YNNKEL (reference sequence). The CDR3 is 15 residues long. The DNA of the CDR3 is TGTGCCAGCAGCCAGATGGGCAGGGTCGAAGAGACCCAGTACTTC. Amino acids: CASSQMGRVEETQYF.

This clonotype has just a few counts. The V gene is TRBV9, the J gene TRBJ2-1, with a weak D call TRBD2 (6 bases). With 1 base removed from V and 4 bases from J, the gap between germline ends came to 15 bases. In germline, CDR1 is SGDLS, CDR2 YYNGEE. This CDR3 spans 16 amino acids. The CDR3: CASSVYEIAVYNEQFF. As DNA, the CDR3 is TGTGCCAGCAGCGTATACGAAATAGCGGTTTACAATGAGCAGTTCTTC. Together with reference TRBV9 and TRBJ2-1, the CDR3 gives the full variable domain: DSGVTQTPKHLITATGQRVTLRCSPRSGDLSVYWYQQSLDQGLQFLIQYYNGEERAKGNILERFSAQQFPDLHSELNLSSLELGDSALYFCASSVYEIAVYNEQFFGPGTRLTVL.

This clonotype was picked up many times. V usage is TRBV5-1 and J usage is TRBJ2-1; 14 positions agree with TRBD2. Germline assignment: CDR1 SGHRS and CDR2 YFSETQ. CDR3 length: 16 residues. V shed 3 bases, J shed 5 bases, and the junction held 4 bases outside the gene matches. This CDR3 is CASSSGLAGGHNEQFF. In nucleotides, the CDR3 is TGCGCCAGCAGCTCCGGACTAGCGGGGGGTCACAATGAGCAGTTCTTC.

Remarks on this clonotype: Because the CDR3 is missing its conserved closing phenylalanine or tryptophan, this is likely a read error. The CDR3 reads CASSLSGGDSYEQYC. The CDR3, as DNA: TGTGCCAGCAGCTTATCAGGAGGAGACTCCTACGAGCAGTACTGC. The chain recombines TRBV7-3 with TRBJ2-7; D is possibly TRBD2 (5 bases). Germline-derived CDR1 and CDR2 are SGHTA and FQGTGA. This CDR3 region has 15 residues. Trimming took 2 bases from V and 0 from J, leaving 11 bases between them.

This chain uses TRBV20-1 with TRBJ2-4, with D possibly TRBD2 on 6 matching bases. The CDR3 has 14 amino acids. Germline lookup yields CDR1 DFQATT and CDR2 SNEGSKA (reference sequence). V gave up 5 bases and J gave up 4 bases, with 15 bases separating them. The chain's CDR3 is CSACREWVKNIQYF. CDR3 DNA: TGCAGTGCTTGCCGGGAGTGGGTTAAAAACATTCAGTACTTC.

In regard to this clonotype: Lacking the conserved final phenylalanine or tryptophan, this CDR3 likely reflects a read error. V usage is TRBV28 and J usage is TRBJ2-7, with unresolved D. CDR1 MDHEN and CDR2 SYDVKM come from the germline V gene. The CDR3 loop spans 12 amino acids. V was pared by 3 bases and J by 0 bases, with 3 bases between. In DNA, the CDR3 is TGTGCCAGCAGTTTGTTCTCCTACGAGCAGTACTTA. Protein: CASSLFSYEQYL.

This clonotype was observed a handful of times. The chain has TRBV3-1 and TRBJ2-3; tentatively, D is TRBD1 (6 bases). Germline values: CDR1 LGHDT, CDR2 YNNKEL (reference sequence). V was pared by 0 bases and J by 8 bases, with 21 bases between. The CDR3 has 17 amino acids. The CDR3 DNA is TGTGCCAGCAGCCAAGAAGTTGAGGTGGTAGGGGGACGTACGCAGTATTTT. It is translated as CASSQEVEVVGGRTQYF.

This clonotype has only a few counts. The DNA of the CDR3 is TGCGCCAGCAGCCAAGGAGGCTGGCCGACGAACACTGAAGCTTTCTTT. Protein sequence: CASSQGGWPTNTEAFF. The chain employs TRBV4-1 and TRBJ1-1; D not resolved. CDR1 is MGHRA, CDR2 YSYEKL, per germline. The CDR3 covers 16 residues. V was shortened by 1 base and J by 1 base, with 13 bases between the two germline ends.